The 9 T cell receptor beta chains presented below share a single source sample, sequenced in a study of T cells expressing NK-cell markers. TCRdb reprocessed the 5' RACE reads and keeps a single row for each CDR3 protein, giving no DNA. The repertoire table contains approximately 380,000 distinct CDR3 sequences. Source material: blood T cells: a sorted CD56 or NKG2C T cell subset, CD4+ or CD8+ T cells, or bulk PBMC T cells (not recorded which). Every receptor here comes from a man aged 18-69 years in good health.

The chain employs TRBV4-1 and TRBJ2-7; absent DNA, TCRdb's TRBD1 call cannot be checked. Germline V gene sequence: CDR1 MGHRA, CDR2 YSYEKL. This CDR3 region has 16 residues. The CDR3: CASSPVRGQGLYEQYF.

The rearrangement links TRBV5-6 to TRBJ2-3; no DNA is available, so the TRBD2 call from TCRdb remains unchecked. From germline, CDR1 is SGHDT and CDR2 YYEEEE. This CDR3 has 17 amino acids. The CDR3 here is CASSLVPSGGSTDTQYF. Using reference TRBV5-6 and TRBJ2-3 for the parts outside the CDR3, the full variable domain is DAGVTQSPTHLIKTRGQQVTLRCSPKSGHDTVSWYQQALGQGPQFIFQYYEEEERQRGNFPDRFSGHQFPNYSSELNVNALLLGDSALYLCASSLVPSGGSTDTQYFGPGTRLTVL.

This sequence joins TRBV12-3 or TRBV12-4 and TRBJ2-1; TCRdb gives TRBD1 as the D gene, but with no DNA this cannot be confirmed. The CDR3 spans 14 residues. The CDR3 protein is CASRPSTVYNEQFF.

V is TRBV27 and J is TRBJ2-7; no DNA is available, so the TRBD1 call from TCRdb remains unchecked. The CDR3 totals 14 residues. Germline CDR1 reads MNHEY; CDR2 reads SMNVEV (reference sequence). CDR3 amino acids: CASSGQGGVLEQYF.

CDR3: CASSWLYSYEQYF. V gene TRBV6-7 combines with J gene TRBJ2-7. TRBV6-7 is an ORF for which the function is uncertain. The CDR3 has 13 amino acids.

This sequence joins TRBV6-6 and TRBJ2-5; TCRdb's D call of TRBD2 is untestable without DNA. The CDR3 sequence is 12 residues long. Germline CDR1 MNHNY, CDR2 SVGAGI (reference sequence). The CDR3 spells CASSVLVETQYF.

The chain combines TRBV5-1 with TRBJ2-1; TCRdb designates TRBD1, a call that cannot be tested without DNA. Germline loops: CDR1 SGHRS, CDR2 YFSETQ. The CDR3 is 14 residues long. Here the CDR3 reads CASSQDRAYNEQFF.

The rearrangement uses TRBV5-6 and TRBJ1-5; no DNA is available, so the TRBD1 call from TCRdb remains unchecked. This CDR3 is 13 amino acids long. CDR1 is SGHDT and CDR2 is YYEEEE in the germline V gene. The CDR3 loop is CASSLGRGQPQHF.

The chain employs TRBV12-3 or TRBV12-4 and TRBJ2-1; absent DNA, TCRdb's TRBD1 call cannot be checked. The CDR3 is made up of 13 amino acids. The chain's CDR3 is CASSTDRGGEQFF.